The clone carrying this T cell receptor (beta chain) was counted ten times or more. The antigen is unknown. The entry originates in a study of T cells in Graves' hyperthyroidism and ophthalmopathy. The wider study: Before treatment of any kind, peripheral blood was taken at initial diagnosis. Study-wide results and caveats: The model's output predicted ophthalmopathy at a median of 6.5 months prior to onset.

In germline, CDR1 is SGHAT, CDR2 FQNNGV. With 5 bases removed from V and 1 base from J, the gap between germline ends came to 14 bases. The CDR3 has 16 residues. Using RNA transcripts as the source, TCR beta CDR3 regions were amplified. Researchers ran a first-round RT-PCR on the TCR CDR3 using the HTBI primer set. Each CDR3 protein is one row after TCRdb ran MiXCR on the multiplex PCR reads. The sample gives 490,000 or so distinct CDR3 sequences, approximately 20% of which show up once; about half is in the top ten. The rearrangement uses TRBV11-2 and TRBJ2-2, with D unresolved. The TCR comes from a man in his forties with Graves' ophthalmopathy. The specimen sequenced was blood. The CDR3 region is CASSLRNFWNTGELFF. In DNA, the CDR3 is TGTGCCAGCAGCCTTAGAAATTTCTGGAACACCGGGGAGCTGTTTTTT.